The 20 T cell receptor beta chains given below trace back to one sample, sequenced in a study of beta chain features in type 1 diabetes. The investigators reverse transcribed all of the isolated RNA, so they sequenced expressed TCRB transcripts. Produced via immunoSEQ multiplex PCR; TCRdb's table is partial and in-frame only. The sample records about 400,000 clones, roughly 12% being singletons. Sequencing input: naive CD4+ T cells from blood. These receptors were taken from a man in his late teens or twenties in good health.

Only a few counts were recorded for this clone. The rearrangement links TRBV30 to TRBJ2-3; TRBD2 matches 13 bases. The V segment lost 0 bases and the J segment 2 bases; nucleotides outside the gene matches: 2. This CDR3 has 16 amino acids. Germline loops: CDR1 GTSNPN, CDR2 SVGIG (reference sequence). CDR3 protein: CAWSVGLAGDTDTQYF. CDR3 sequence (DNA): TGTGCCTGGAGTGTTGGACTAGCGGGGGACACAGATACGCAGTATTTT.

The rearrangement joins TRBV28 to TRBJ2-5; perhaps TRBD2 as D (5 bases). The germline V gene encodes CDR1 MDHEN and CDR2 SYDVKM. The CDR3 loop spans 15 amino acids. V was pared by 3 bases and J by 3 bases, with 14 bases between. CDR3: CASSFGFAGEETQYF. CDR3 nucleotide sequence: TGTGCCAGCAGTTTTGGGTTTGCGGGTGAAGAGACCCAGTACTTC.

The chain joins TRBV7-8 to TRBJ2-7; a possible D gene is TRBD2 (5 bases). Germline V CDR1 and CDR2: SGHVS, FQNEAQ. The CDR3 runs to 13 residues. Trimming pared 3 bases from V and 2 bases from J, leaving 8 bases between. As DNA, the CDR3 is TGTGCCAGCAGCTTTCGGGGAACCTACGAGCAGTACTTC. Residues: CASSFRGTYEQYF.

V and J are TRBV2 and TRBJ2-3; unclear D gene. V was pared by 1 base and J by 5 bases, with 10 bases between. The length of the CDR3 is 14 residues. The germline gives CDR1 SNHLY, CDR2 FYNNEI. The CDR3 nucleotides read TGTGCCAGCAGTGAAGGTAGCCGAATAGATACGCAGTATTTT. Amino acid sequence: CASSEGSRIDTQYF.

The chain joins TRBV5-1 to TRBJ1-1; 8 nucleotides line up with TRBD1. The CDR3 totals 15 residues. V trimming: 4 bases; J trimming: 7 bases; junction bases outside the gene matches: 12. The germline V gene encodes CDR1 SGHRS and CDR2 YFSETQ. The CDR3 nucleotides are TGCGCCAGCAGCCCCCGGACAGGGAGAAGTGTTGAAGCTTTCTTT. Translation: CASSPRTGRSVEAFF.

This clone was seen more than once but under ten times. This chain uses TRBV7-3 with TRBJ2-5; the D is unclear. This CDR3 is 13 amino acids long. Germline CDR1 reads SGHTA; CDR2 reads FQGTGA. Trimming took 3 bases from V and 5 from J, leaving 10 bases between them. CDR3 amino acids: CASSFSAVETQYF. The CDR3 DNA reads TGTGCCAGCAGCTTTTCTGCGGTGGAGACCCAGTACTTC. Variable domain in full (rest from reference TRBV7-3 and TRBJ2-5): GAGVSQTPSNKVTEKGKYVELRCDPISGHTALYWYRQSLGQGPEFLIYFQGTGAADDSGLPNDRFFAVRPEGSVSTLKIQRTERGDSAVYLCASSFSAVETQYFGPGTRLLVL.

The J gene is TRBJ1-1, the V gene TRBV19; TRBD1 matches 8 bases. The CDR3 runs to 14 residues. Germline values: CDR1 LNHDA, CDR2 SQIVND (reference sequence). J lost 4 bases, V lost 4 bases, and 5 bases had no gene match. CDR3 sequence (DNA): TGTGCCAGTAGTAAACGGACAGGGAGCACTGAAGCTTTCTTT. It encodes CASSKRTGSTEAFF.

This clone appeared a few times. The genes are TRBV29-1 and TRBJ2-5; 9 bases line up with TRBD1. The CDR3 has 14 amino acids. Germline values: CDR1 SQVTM, CDR2 ANQGSEA. The trim removed 4 bases at V and 4 bases at J, leaving 7 bases unmatched. The CDR3: CSVAGTGSRETQYF. The CDR3 DNA sequence: TGCAGCGTTGCCGGGACAGGGTCGCGAGAGACCCAGTACTTC.

The table lists this clone with a few counts. The rearrangement links TRBV28 to TRBJ2-5; a weak D match, TRBD1 (6 bases). CDR3 length: 14 amino acids. Germline V lookup: CDR1 MDHEN, CDR2 SYDVKM. Trimming pared 7 bases from V and 0 bases from J, leaving 12 bases between. CDR3 amino acids: CASTPDRNQETQYF. DNA for the CDR3: TGTGCCAGCACCCCCGACAGGAACCAAGAGACCCAGTACTTC. Variable domain in full (rest from reference TRBV28 and TRBJ2-5): DVKVTQSSRYLVKRTGEKVFLECVQDMDHENMFWYRQDPGLGLRLIYFSYDVKMKEKGDIPEGYSVSREKKERFSLILESASTNQTSMYLCASTPDRNQETQYFGPGTRLLVL.

The chain is built from TRBV15 and TRBJ2-5; 7 bases match TRBD1. Germline values: CDR1 LNHNV, CDR2 YYDKDF (reference sequence). The V gene end was trimmed by 2 bases and the J gene end by 1 base; junction bases not matched to a gene: 4. CDR3 length equals 15 residues. CDR3 region: CATSRPGTAQETQYF. In nucleotides, the CDR3 is TGTGCCACCAGCAGACCCGGGACAGCCCAAGAGACCCAGTACTTC.

The chain combines TRBV7-7 with TRBJ2-5; D gene unclear. V was clipped by 5 bases and J by 3 bases, with 4 bases between them. Germline V gene data show CDR1 as SSHAT and CDR2 as FNYEAQ (reference sequence). The CDR3 extends over 11 amino acids. DNA of the CDR3: TGTGCCAGCAGCATAAAAGAGACCCAGTACTTC. This gives the protein CASSIKETQYF.

This chain connects TRBV7-2 to TRBJ2-4; 8 bases fit TRBD2. This CDR3 contains 14 residues. In germline, CDR1 is SGHTA, CDR2 FQGNSA. V shed 2 bases and J 12 bases; nucleotides not matched to a gene: 9. The CDR3 region has the DNA TGTGCCAGCAGCTTAAAAGCGGGGGCCGTCCCTCAGTACTTC. Translation: CASSLKAGAVPQYF.

The J gene is TRBJ2-5, the V gene TRBV18; 8 bases map to TRBD1. The last part of the DNA fits TRBJ2-7 better; the J call may be wrong. The CDR3 extends over 14 amino acids. CDR1 is KGHSH and CDR2 is LQKENI in the germline V gene. The CDR3 DNA sequence: TGTGCCAGCTCACCAAGAGAACAGGGGGGCGAGCAGTACTTC. Protein: CASSPREQGGEQYF.

The gene calls are TRBV18 and TRBJ2-1; 13 bases are shared with TRBD2. The germline V gene has CDR1 KGHSH and CDR2 LQKENI. This CDR3 region has 17 residues. The V and J ends lost 3 bases and 6 bases, in that order; junction bases with no gene match: 8. CDR3 in amino acids: CASSPRRTSGSGNEQFF. The CDR3 DNA reads as TGTGCCAGCTCACCGCGTAGGACTAGCGGGAGTGGCAATGAGCAGTTCTTC.

This clone was counted a few times. The chain has TRBV7-9 and TRBJ1-4; D unclear. The CDR3 is 14 amino acids. Germline-derived CDR1 and CDR2 are SEHNR and FQNEAQ (reference sequence). With 5 bases removed from V and 6 bases from J, the gap between germline ends came to 13 bases. The CDR3 loop is CASSETFADEKLFF. DNA of the CDR3: TGTGCCAGCAGCGAAACTTTTGCGGATGAAAAACTGTTTTTT.

This clone has a handful of counts. This rearrangement joins TRBV29-1 to TRBJ1-2, with D hard to call. Trimming removed 4 bases at V and 8 bases at J, with 17 bases between. Germline CDR1 and CDR2: SQVTM and ANQGSEA. The CDR3 has 13 residues. CDR3 loop: CSVASELGSGYTF. CDR3 coding DNA: TGCAGCGTTGCAAGCGAACTAGGATCCGGCTACACCTTC.

The CDR3 region has the DNA TGTGCCTGGAGTTGGGAGGAAGAGACCCAGTACTTC. Translated, it gives CAWSWEEETQYF. This chain links TRBV30 with TRBJ2-5, with a possible D match to TRBD2 (6 bases). The CDR3 runs 12 residues. With 2 bases removed from V and 3 bases from J, the gap between germline ends came to 7 bases. Germline V gene sequence: CDR1 GTSNPN, CDR2 SVGIG (reference sequence).

This chain links TRBV11-1 with TRBJ2-5; D is unresolved. V lost 5 bases and J lost 0, with 7 bases in between. CDR1 is SGHAT and CDR2 is FQDESV in the germline V gene (reference sequence). The CDR3 runs to 13 residues. CDR3 sequence: CASSPRYQETQYF. As DNA, the CDR3 is TGTGCCAGCAGCCCCAGGTACCAAGAGACCCAGTACTTC.

V and J are TRBV5-5 and TRBJ2-3; 7 bases line up with TRBD1. V was clipped by 4 bases and J by 2 bases; unmatched bases: 4. Germline lookup yields CDR1 SGHKS and CDR2 YYEKEE (reference sequence). This CDR3 region has 14 residues. CDR3 sequence reads: CASSPGTDTDTQYF. DNA for the CDR3: TGTGCCAGCAGCCCTGGGACAGACACAGATACGCAGTATTTT.

V gene TRBV29-1 combines with J gene TRBJ2-3, with 12 bases aligning to TRBD2. In germline, CDR1 is SQVTM, CDR2 ANQGSEA. The V segment lost 1 base and the J segment 5 bases; nucleotides outside the gene matches: 13. The CDR3 covers 18 residues. CDR3 protein: CSVEGVKLAGGRGDTQYF. The DNA for the CDR3 is TGCAGCGTTGAAGGGGTGAAACTAGCGGGAGGCAGAGGAGATACGCAGTATTTT.